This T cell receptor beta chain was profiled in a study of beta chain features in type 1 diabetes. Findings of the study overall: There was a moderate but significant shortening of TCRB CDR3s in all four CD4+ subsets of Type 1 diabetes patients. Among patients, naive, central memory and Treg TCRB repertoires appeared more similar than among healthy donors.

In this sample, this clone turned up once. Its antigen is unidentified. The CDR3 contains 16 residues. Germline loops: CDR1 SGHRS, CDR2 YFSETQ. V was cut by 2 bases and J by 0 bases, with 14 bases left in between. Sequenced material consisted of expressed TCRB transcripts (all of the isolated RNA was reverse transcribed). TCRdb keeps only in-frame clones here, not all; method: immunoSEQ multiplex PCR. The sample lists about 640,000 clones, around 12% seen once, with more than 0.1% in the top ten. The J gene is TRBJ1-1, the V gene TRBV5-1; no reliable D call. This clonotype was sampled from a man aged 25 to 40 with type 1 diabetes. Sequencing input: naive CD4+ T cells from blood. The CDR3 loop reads CASSFIWFTLNTEAFF. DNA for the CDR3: TGCGCCAGCAGCTTTATCTGGTTTACACTGAACACTGAAGCTTTCTTT.